This T cell receptor (beta chain) is drawn from a study of siplizumab effects on memory and regulatory T cells. The ends were cut back, 0 bases at V and 3 bases at J, with 4 bases in the middle. The CDR3 consists of 13 residues. Germline V gives CDR1 KGHSH, CDR2 LQKENI. Study results and limitations: Proliferating Tregs in siplizumab cultures were never verified as suppressive. The study found that mappable alloreactive CD4+ clones averaged nearly 70% Treg-derived with siplizumab and under 35% in controls.

The data were produced by immunoSEQ multiplex PCR, yet TCRdb's version contains in-frame clones alone and is incomplete. Of around 110,000 clones in the sample, 90% to 95% were seen once. Regarding this clone: Its target is unknown. This specimen includes other DNA sequences encoding the same CDR3.

The chain has TRBV18 and TRBJ2-3, with D unclear. The clonotype was recovered from a human donor in good health. Sequenced material: non-Treg CD4+ T cells sorted from blood. CDR3 nucleotide sequence: TGTGCCAGCTCACCACCGAGTACAGATACGCAGTATTTT. Its translation is CASSPPSTDTQYF.